This entry concerns a single TCR beta chain. The antigen is unknown. The sample belongs to a study of cytomegalovirus exposure and HLA in healthy donors. As for the study in general: Genetic ancestry analysis placed 75% to 85% of the 398 donors that were genotyped in the Caucasian-associated cluster.

Germline assignment: CDR1 LNHDA and CDR2 SQIVND (reference sequence). J lost 5 bases, V lost 7 bases, and 3 bases had no gene match. The CDR3 covers 13 residues. General study points: A later analysis, which compared TCR beta chains of equal frequency, found the HLA-associated ones more clonally expanded. Sequencing depth across donors, presence/absence analyses assumed, was roughly uniform.

Vbeta (60) and Jbeta (13) primers were used in the PCR. Sequenced by immunoSEQ multiplex PCR; TCRdb stores in-frame clones only, minus some. The sample has 110,000 or so clones; over 65% are singletons. The chain links TRBV19 to TRBJ2-7; 12 bases align to TRBD2. The sequence was obtained from a woman younger than 45 in good health and CMV-seropositive. The material sequenced was PBMCs. CDR3 bases: TGTGCCAGTACACTAGCGGGGGGAGACGAGCAGTACTTC. Translating gives CASTLAGGDEQYF.